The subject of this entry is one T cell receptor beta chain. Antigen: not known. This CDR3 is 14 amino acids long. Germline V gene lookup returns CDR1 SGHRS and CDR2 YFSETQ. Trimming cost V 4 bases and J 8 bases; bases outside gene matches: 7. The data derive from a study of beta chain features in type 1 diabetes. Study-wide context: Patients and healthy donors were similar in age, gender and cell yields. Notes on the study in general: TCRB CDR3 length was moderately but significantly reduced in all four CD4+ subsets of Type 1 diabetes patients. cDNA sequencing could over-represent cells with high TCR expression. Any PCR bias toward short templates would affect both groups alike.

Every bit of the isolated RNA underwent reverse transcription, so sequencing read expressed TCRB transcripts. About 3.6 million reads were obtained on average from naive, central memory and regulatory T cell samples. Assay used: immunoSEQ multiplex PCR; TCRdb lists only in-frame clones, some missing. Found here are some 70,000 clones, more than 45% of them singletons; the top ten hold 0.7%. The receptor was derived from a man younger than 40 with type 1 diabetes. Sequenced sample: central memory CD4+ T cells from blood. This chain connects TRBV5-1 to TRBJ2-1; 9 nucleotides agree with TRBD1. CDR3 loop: CASSKGTGSYEQFF. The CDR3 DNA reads TGCGCCAGCAGCAAGGGGACAGGGTCGTATGAGCAGTTCTTC.